Each of the 30 T cell receptor beta chains below was sequenced from the same sample in a study of blood T cell repertoires in COVID-19. TCRdb's table, derived via immunoSEQ multiplex PCR, lists solely in-frame clones and lacks some. The sample lists about 26,000 clones, less than 90% occurring once. Sequenced material: peripheral blood. The receptors were sampled from a man aged 70 or older with active COVID-19.

This clone was counted only a few times. The chain has TRBV6-2 or TRBV6-3 and TRBJ1-5, with D maybe TRBD1 (5 bases). The CDR3 is 14 residues long. V was pared by 2 bases and J by 5 bases, with 10 bases between. CDR1 and CDR2 (germline): MNHEY, SVGEGT. CDR3 loop: CASSYGRDDQPQHF. Here the CDR3 DNA reads TGTGCCAGCAGTTACGGCAGGGATGATCAGCCCCAGCATTTT.

The rearrangement joins TRBV11-2 to TRBJ2-1; 8 bases fit TRBD1. V was clipped by 0 bases and J by 4 bases; unmatched bases: 2. Germline V CDR1 and CDR2: SGHAT, FQNNGV. The CDR3 has 15 residues. CDR3 region: CASSLEWTGYNEQFF. CDR3 DNA sequence: TGTGCCAGCAGCTTAGAGTGGACAGGGTACAATGAGCAGTTCTTC.

V usage is TRBV6-5 and J usage is TRBJ1-1; 8 bases are shared with TRBD1. V shed 6 bases and J 8 bases; nucleotides not matched to a gene: 8. Germline values: CDR1 MNHEY, CDR2 SVGAGI. CDR3 length: 13 amino acids. In nucleotides, the CDR3 is TGTGCCAGCAGGACGACAGGGGTCATAGAAGCTTTCTTT. Amino acid sequence: CASRTTGVIEAFF.

This chain uses TRBV9 with TRBJ2-5; TRBD2 aligns across 8 bases. The CDR3 has 16 residues. From germline, CDR1 is SGDLS and CDR2 YYNGEE. V gave up 0 bases and J gave up 4 bases; unmatched junction bases: 8. In DNA, the CDR3 is TGTGCCAGCAGCGTAGGGTTGGCTAGCGGGCGAGAGACCCAGTACTTC. Protein: CASSVGLASGRETQYF.

The chain's CDR3 is CASSATGSYTGELFF. The CDR3 DNA reads TGTGCCAGCAGCGCGACAGGGTCGTACACCGGGGAGCTGTTTTTT. This rearrangement joins TRBV9 to TRBJ2-2, with 7 bases lining up with TRBD1. The CDR3 totals 15 residues. CDR1 SGDLS and CDR2 YYNGEE come from the germline V gene. V shed 3 bases and J 3 bases; nucleotides not matched to a gene: 5.

V is TRBV5-1 and J is TRBJ1-3; D is possibly TRBD1 (5 bases). Trimming left V 0 bases short and J 6 bases short, with 10 bases between. The CDR3 contains 14 residues. Germline assignment: CDR1 SGHRS and CDR2 YFSETQ. In DNA form, the CDR3 reads TGCGCCAGCAGCTTGGAAGGGGTGGAAAACACCATATATTTT. It is translated as CASSLEGVENTIYF. The full variable domain, rest sourced from reference TRBV5-1 and TRBJ1-3, is KAGVTQTPRYLIKTRGQQVTLSCSPISGHRSVSWYQQTPGQGLQFLFEYFSETQRNKGNFPGRFSGRQFSNSRSEMNVSTLELGDSALYLCASSLEGVENTIYFGEGSWLTVV.

The V call is TRBV5-8, the J call TRBJ2-7; 9 nucleotides align to TRBD1. CDR1 SGHTS and CDR2 YDEGEE come from the germline V gene. The CDR3 has 13 residues. The V segment lost 4 bases and the J segment 3 bases; nucleotides outside the gene matches: 2. CDR3 bases: TGTGCCAGCAGCCGGGACAGGGACTACGAGCAGTACTTC. Translation gives CASSRDRDYEQYF.

This clone is a singleton in its sample. This chain connects TRBV6-5 to TRBJ2-7; 7 bases match TRBD2. Germline V gene sequence: CDR1 MNHEY, CDR2 SVGAGI. The CDR3 has 14 amino acids. The J segment lost 2 bases and the V segment lost 7 bases, leaving 8 bases of the junction unmatched. The CDR3 nucleotides read TGTGCCAGCACTTGGCTAGCGGAGACCTACGAGCAGTACTTC. Translating gives CASTWLAETYEQYF.

The chain joins TRBV7-2 to TRBJ1-5; a weak D match, TRBD1 (6 bases). V was trimmed by 5 bases and J by 9 bases, leaving 14 bases between them. Germline-derived CDR1 and CDR2 are SGHTA and FQGNSA. This CDR3 region has 13 residues. Written as DNA, the CDR3 is TGTGCCAGCAGCGCTGACAGGTCGCGGCCCCAGCATTTT. As protein: CASSADRSRPQHF.

The genes are TRBV7-2 and TRBJ2-7, with D tentatively TRBD2 (5 bases). Deletions cut 2 bases from V and 5 bases from J, with 13 bases between. Per germline, CDR1 SGHTA and CDR2 FQGNSA. CDR3 length equals 14 residues. Written as DNA, the CDR3 is TGTGCCAGCAGCTTAAACCGCGGGCACGACGAGCAGTACTTC. It yields the protein CASSLNRGHDEQYF.

The gene calls are TRBV28 and TRBJ1-6; 8 positions agree with TRBD1. Germline values: CDR1 MDHEN, CDR2 SYDVKM. J was trimmed by 9 bases and V by 6 bases; bases with no gene match: 13. The CDR3 length is 16 residues. The CDR3, as DNA: TGTGCCAGCAGCCTTTTCGGCAGGGGGCCTAGTTCACCCCTCCACTTT. It translates to CASSLFGRGPSSPLHF. Full variable domain (rest looked up from reference TRBV28 and TRBJ1-6): DVKVTQSSRYLVKRTGEKVFLECVQDMDHENMFWYRQDPGLGLRLIYFSYDVKMKEKGDIPEGYSVSREKKERFSLILESASTNQTSMYLCASSLFGRGPSSPLHFGNGTRLTVT.

This clone was seen a single time. The chain couples TRBV5-8 to TRBJ2-1; TRBD2 matches 8 bases. This CDR3 is 17 amino acids long. Germline CDR1 is SGHTS and CDR2 is YDEGEE. With V trimmed by 0 bases and J by 0 bases, 5 bases remained unmatched. CDR3 sequence (DNA): TGTGCCAGCAGCTTGGGTAGCGGGGTGAGCTCCTACAATGAGCAGTTCTTC. It is translated as CASSLGSGVSSYNEQFF.

This clone was detected once. The genes are TRBV27 and TRBJ1-4, with a weak D call TRBD1 (5 bases). This CDR3 region has 13 residues. The germline V and J ends were trimmed by 5 bases and 5 bases, with 9 bases remaining between them. Germline CDR1 and CDR2: MNHEY and SMNVEV (reference sequence). CDR3 sequence (DNA): TGTGCCAGCAGTCTCCGGGGGAATGAAAAACTGTTTTTT. Amino acid sequence: CASSLRGNEKLFF.

The V and J genes are TRBV19 and TRBJ2-2; D unclear. CDR1 and CDR2 (germline): LNHDA, SQIVND (reference sequence). Trimming left V 2 bases short and J 5 bases short, with 3 bases between. There are 12 residues in the CDR3. The DNA for the CDR3 is TGTGCCAGTAGTATATCGACCGGGGAGCTGTTTTTT. Its protein is CASSISTGELFF.

The V call is TRBV5-4, the J call TRBJ2-7; 11 nucleotides line up with TRBD1. V dropped 3 bases and J dropped 6; count of bases not matched to a gene: 11. Germline V lookup: CDR1 SGHNT, CDR2 YYREEE (reference sequence). This CDR3 region has 16 residues. This chain's CDR3 is CASSSADRGRLSEQYF. In nucleotides, the CDR3 is TGTGCCAGCAGCTCTGCGGACAGGGGGCGCCTCTCCGAGCAGTACTTC.

The J gene is TRBJ1-1, the V gene TRBV2; D is ambiguous. The CDR3 has 13 amino acids. With 6 bases removed from V and 0 bases from J, the gap between germline ends came to 8 bases. The V gene's germline CDR1 is SNHLY and CDR2 FYNNEI. In nucleotides, the CDR3 is TGTGCCAGCAGGTTACATCTGAACACTGAAGCTTTCTTT. Translating gives CASRLHLNTEAFF.

This clone was counted once. The rearrangement uses TRBV16 and TRBJ1-6; 10 positions match TRBD1. Germline V CDR1 and CDR2: KGHSY, FQNENV. This CDR3 contains 19 residues. Germline trimming cut 1 base from V and 0 bases from J; bases unmatched to any gene: 6. CDR3 DNA: TGTGCCAGCAGCCAATGGGGACAGGGGTTGAGCTCCTATAATTCACCCCTCCACTTT. Translated: CASSQWGQGLSSYNSPLHF.

V gene TRBV5-1 combines with J gene TRBJ1-6; D is unresolved. CDR1 SGHRS and CDR2 YFSETQ come from the germline V gene. The ends were cut back, 0 bases at V and 4 bases at J, with 5 bases in the middle. The CDR3 is 14 residues long. This CDR3 is CASSLARYNSPLHF. For the CDR3, the DNA is TGCGCCAGCAGCTTGGCCAGGTATAATTCACCCCTCCACTTT. Combining the CDR3 with reference TRBV5-1 and TRBJ1-6 gives the whole variable domain KAGVTQTPRYLIKTRGQQVTLSCSPISGHRSVSWYQQTPGQGLQFLFEYFSETQRNKGNFPGRFSGRQFSNSRSEMNVSTLELGDSALYLCASSLARYNSPLHFGNGTRLTVT.

This clone came up once. Here the CDR3 DNA reads TGCAGCGCTTCACAGGGGGGATACGAAAAACTGTTTTTT. This translates into CSASQGGYEKLFF. The chain couples TRBV29-1 to TRBJ1-4; 8 nucleotides line up with TRBD1. The germline V gene encodes CDR1 SQVTM and CDR2 ANQGSEA. This CDR3 comprises 13 residues. V gave up 7 bases and J gave up 8 bases; unmatched junction bases: 9.

The rearrangement uses TRBV3-1 (or the pseudogene TRBV3-2) and TRBJ2-2; D gene ambiguous. This CDR3 region has 16 residues. CDR1 and CDR2 (germline): LGHDT, YNNKEL (reference sequence). V lost 0 bases, J lost 1 base, and 9 bases lay in between. CDR3 coding DNA: TGTGCCAGCAGCCAAGATTCTTGGCTGAACACCGGGGAGCTGTTTTTT. Amino acids: CASSQDSWLNTGELFF.

This rearrangement joins TRBV11-3 to TRBJ2-7, with D unresolved. V was cut by 0 bases and J by 2 bases, with 17 bases left in between. The CDR3 spans 17 residues. The germline V gene encodes CDR1 SGHNT and CDR2 YENEEA. The CDR3 reads CASSLDAYWLCAYEQYF. DNA for the CDR3: TGTGCCAGCAGCTTAGATGCTTATTGGTTGTGCGCCTACGAGCAGTACTTC.

The J gene is TRBJ1-2, the V gene TRBV19; D perhaps matches TRBD1 (5 bases). The V gene's germline CDR1 is LNHDA and CDR2 SQIVND (reference sequence). The CDR3 has 15 residues. V dropped 4 bases and J dropped 5 bases, with 17 bases sitting between them. CDR3 DNA: TGTGCCAGTAGTACCGACAGACAAGGTACATATGGCTACACCTTC. Translation gives CASSTDRQGTYGYTF.

The gene calls are TRBV7-9 and TRBJ1-2; 9 nucleotides agree with TRBD1. The germline V gene encodes CDR1 SEHNR and CDR2 FQNEAQ (reference sequence). Trimming took 2 bases from V and 8 from J; bases not matched to a gene: 9. The CDR3 has 15 amino acids. For the CDR3, the DNA is TGTGCCAGCAGCTTACCAACAGGGGGCTGGGGAGGCTACACCTTC. Translating gives CASSLPTGGWGGYTF.

This chain uses TRBV29-1 with TRBJ1-4; 9 bases align to TRBD1. The V gene's germline CDR1 is SQVTM and CDR2 ANQGSEA. The CDR3 extends over 14 amino acids. The V segment lost 6 bases and the J segment 2 bases; nucleotides outside the gene matches: 4. The CDR3 sequence is CSVTGGGTNEKLFF. DNA of the CDR3: TGCAGCGTGACAGGGGGTGGGACTAATGAAAAACTGTTTTTT.

V usage is TRBV4-2 and J usage is TRBJ2-7; weak D call: TRBD2 (6 bases). CDR3 size: 15 residues. V was cut by 0 bases and J by 3 bases, with 12 bases left in between. Germline CDR1 is LGHNA and CDR2 is YNFKEQ. The CDR3 DNA reads as TGTGCCAGCAGCCAAGAATGGGGGGAATACTACGAGCAGTACTTC. As protein: CASSQEWGEYYEQYF.

This rearrangement joins TRBV11-2 to TRBJ2-1, with TRBD1 as a possible D gene (6 bases). Germline loops: CDR1 SGHAT, CDR2 FQNNGV. This CDR3 has 17 residues. V shed 0 bases and J shed 0 bases, with 12 bases lying between them. The CDR3 sequence is CASSLEVGANSYNEQFF. The CDR3 DNA reads TGTGCCAGCAGCTTAGAGGTGGGGGCTAACTCCTACAATGAGCAGTTCTTC.

V usage is TRBV15 and J usage is TRBJ2-3; TRBD2 matches 11 bases. Unmatched junction bases numbered 17, after V lost 7 bases and J lost 11 bases. Germline V lookup: CDR1 LNHNV, CDR2 YYDKDF (reference sequence). CDR3 length: 16 residues. Here the CDR3 DNA reads TGTGCCACCAACCACTTTAGCGGGGGGGCCTTGGGAGGGCAGTATTTT. This translates into CATNHFSGGALGGQYF.

The rearrangement joins TRBV3-1 (or the pseudogene TRBV3-2) to TRBJ1-5; 7 bases fit TRBD1. The CDR3 sequence is 19 residues long. Trimming cost V 7 bases and J 2 bases; bases outside gene matches: 20. Germline CDR1 reads LGHDT; CDR2 reads YNNKEL (reference sequence). For the CDR3, the DNA is TGTGCCAGCATCCTGACAGGGTACCTTTCCACGGAGGGCAATCAGCCCCAGCATTTT. As protein: CASILTGYLSTEGNQPQHF.

This sequence joins TRBV15 and TRBJ2-7; 10 bases are shared with TRBD1. Germline values: CDR1 LNHNV, CDR2 YYDKDF (reference sequence). V lost 8 bases and J lost 1; bases outside the gene matches: 14. The CDR3 consists of 17 residues. The CDR3: CATWGRAGTGDSYEQYF. In DNA form, the CDR3 reads TGTGCCACCTGGGGAAGAGCCGGGACAGGGGATTCCTACGAGCAGTACTTC. The full variable domain, completed using reference TRBV15 and TRBJ2-7, is DAMVIQNPRYQVTQFGKPVTLSCSQTLNHNVMYWYQQKSSQAPKLLFHYYDKDFNNEADTPDNFQSRRPNTSFCFLDIRSPGLGDTAMYLCATWGRAGTGDSYEQYFGPGTRLTVT.

The chain links TRBV3-1 (or the pseudogene TRBV3-2) to TRBJ1-2, with 10 bases aligning to TRBD1. CDR1 and CDR2 from the germline V gene are LGHDT and YNNKEL (reference sequence). This CDR3 is 18 amino acids long. V was clipped by 4 bases and J by 7 bases; unmatched bases: 18. The CDR3 coding sequence is TGTGCCAGCAGCCCTACATACTCCGGGACAGGGGCTAAGGGTGGCTACACCTTC. This encodes CASSPTYSGTGAKGGYTF.